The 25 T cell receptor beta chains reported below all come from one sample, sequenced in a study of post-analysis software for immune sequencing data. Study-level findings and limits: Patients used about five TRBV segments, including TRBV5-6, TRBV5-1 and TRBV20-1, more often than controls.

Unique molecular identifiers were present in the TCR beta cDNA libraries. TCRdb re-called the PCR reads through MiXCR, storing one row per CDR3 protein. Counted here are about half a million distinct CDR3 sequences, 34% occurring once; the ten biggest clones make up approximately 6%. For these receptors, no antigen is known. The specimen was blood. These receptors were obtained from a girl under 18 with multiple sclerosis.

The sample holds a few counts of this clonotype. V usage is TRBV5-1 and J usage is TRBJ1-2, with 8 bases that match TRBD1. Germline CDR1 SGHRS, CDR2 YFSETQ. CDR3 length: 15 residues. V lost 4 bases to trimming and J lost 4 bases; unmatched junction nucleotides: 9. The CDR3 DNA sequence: TGCGCCAGCAGCACCTCACAGGGGGACGGCTATGGCTACACCTTC. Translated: CASSTSQGDGYGYTF. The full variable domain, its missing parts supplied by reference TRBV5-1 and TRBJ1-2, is KAGVTQTPRYLIKTRGQQVTLSCSPISGHRSVSWYQQTPGQGLQFLFEYFSETQRNKGNFPGRFSGRQFSNSRSEMNVSTLELGDSALYLCASSTSQGDGYGYTFGSGTRLTVV.

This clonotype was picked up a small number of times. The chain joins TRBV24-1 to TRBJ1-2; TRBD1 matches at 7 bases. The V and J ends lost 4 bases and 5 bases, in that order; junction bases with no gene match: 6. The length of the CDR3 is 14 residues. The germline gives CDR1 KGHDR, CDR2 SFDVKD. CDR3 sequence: CATSEAGQSYGYTF. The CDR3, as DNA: TGTGCCACCAGTGAAGCGGGACAGAGTTATGGCTACACCTTC.

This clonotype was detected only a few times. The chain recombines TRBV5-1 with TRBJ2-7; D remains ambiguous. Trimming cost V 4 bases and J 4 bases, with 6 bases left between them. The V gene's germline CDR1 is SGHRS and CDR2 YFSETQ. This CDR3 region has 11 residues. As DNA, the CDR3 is TGCGCCAGCAGCCTGCAATACGAGCAGTACTTC. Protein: CASSLQYEQYF.

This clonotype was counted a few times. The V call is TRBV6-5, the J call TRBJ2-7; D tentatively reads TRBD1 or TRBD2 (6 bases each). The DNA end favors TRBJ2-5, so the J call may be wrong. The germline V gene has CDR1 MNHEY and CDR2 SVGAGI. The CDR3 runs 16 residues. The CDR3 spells CASSLGGLTGYETQYF. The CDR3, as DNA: TGTGCCAGCAGCCTGGGGGGCCTCACAGGGTACGAGACCCAGTACTTC.

The CDR3 DNA sequence: TGTGCCAGCAGCTTACGGACTAGCAGCGTGGAGCTGTACTTC. This sequence encodes CASSLRTSSVELYF. The genes are TRBV7-2 and TRBJ2-5; 8 bases agree with TRBD2. The CDR3 is 14 amino acids. Germline V gene lookup returns CDR1 SGHTA and CDR2 FQGNSA. The V and J ends lost 2 bases and 13 bases, in that order; junction bases with no gene match: 12.

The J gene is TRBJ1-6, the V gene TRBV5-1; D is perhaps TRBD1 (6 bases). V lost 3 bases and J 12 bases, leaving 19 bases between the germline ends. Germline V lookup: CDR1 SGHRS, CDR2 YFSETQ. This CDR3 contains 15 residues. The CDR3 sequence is CASSSGGQTSEPLHF. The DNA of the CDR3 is TGCGCCAGCAGCTCGGGGGGCCAGACCTCCGAACCCCTCCACTTT.

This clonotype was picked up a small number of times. CDR3 nucleotides: TGTGCCAGCAGTGAAGTGCTAGCCGGAGAGACCCAGTACTTC. Translation gives CASSEVLAGETQYF. J is TRBJ2-5 and V is TRBV6-1, with D possibly TRBD2 on 5 matching bases. Germline lookup yields CDR1 MNHNS and CDR2 SASEGT. The CDR3 sequence is 14 residues long. Trimming removed 1 base from V and 4 bases from J, with 10 bases in between.

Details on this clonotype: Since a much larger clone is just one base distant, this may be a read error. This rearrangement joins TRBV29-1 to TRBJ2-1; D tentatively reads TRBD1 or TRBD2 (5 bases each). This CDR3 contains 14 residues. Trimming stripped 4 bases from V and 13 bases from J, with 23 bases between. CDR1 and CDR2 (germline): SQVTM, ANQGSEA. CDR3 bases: TGCAGCGTTGTAGGGACGCCCGGGACGGAGACCCAGTTCTTC. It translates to CSVVGTPGTETQFF.

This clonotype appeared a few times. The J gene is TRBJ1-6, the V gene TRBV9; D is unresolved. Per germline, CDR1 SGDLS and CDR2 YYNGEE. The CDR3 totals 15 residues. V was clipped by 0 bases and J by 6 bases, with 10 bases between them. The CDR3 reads CASSVAGVGNSPLHF. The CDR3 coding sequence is TGTGCCAGCAGCGTAGCTGGGGTCGGTAATTCACCCCTCCACTTT.

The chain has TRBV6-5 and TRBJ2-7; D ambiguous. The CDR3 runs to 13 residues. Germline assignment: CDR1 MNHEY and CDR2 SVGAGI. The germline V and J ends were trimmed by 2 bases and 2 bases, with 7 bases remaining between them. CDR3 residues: CASSYHGPYEQYF. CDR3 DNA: TGTGCCAGCAGTTACCATGGACCCTACGAGCAGTACTTC.

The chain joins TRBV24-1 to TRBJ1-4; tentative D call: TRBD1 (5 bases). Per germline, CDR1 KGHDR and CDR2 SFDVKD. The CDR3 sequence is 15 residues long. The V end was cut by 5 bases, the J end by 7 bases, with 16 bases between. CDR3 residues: CATSAAGSFGEKLFF. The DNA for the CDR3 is TGTGCCACCAGTGCGGCAGGGAGTTTCGGTGAAAAACTGTTTTTT.

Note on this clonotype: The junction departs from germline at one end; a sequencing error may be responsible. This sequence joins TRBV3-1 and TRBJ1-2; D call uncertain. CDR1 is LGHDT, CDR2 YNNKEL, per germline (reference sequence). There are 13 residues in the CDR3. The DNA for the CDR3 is TGTGCCGGCAGCCAAGTTGATTCCCCGGTCTACACCTTC. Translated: CAGSQVDSPVYTF. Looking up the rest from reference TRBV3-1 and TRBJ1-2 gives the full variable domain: DTAVSQTPKYLVTQMGNDKSIKCEQNLGHDTMYWYKQDSKKFLKIMFSYNNKELIINETVPNRFSPKSPDKAHLNLHINSLELGDSAVYFCAGSQVDSPVYTFGSGTRLTVV.

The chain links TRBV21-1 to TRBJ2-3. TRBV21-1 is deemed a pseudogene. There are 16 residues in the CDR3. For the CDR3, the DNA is TGTGCCAGCAGCAAAGTTCTCGACCGCGGCACAGATACGCAGTATTTT. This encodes CASSKVLDRGTDTQYF.

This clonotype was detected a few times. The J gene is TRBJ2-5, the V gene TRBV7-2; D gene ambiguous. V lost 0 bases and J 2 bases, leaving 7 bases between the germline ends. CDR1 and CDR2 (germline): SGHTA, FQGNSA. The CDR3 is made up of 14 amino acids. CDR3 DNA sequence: TGTGCCAGCAGCTTAGCAGTACAGCAAGAGACCCAGTACTTC. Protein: CASSLAVQQETQYF. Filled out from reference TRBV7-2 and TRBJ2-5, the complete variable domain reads GAGVSQSPSNKVTEKGKDVELRCDPISGHTALYWYRQSLGQGLEFLIYFQGNSAPDKSGLPSDRFSAERTGGSVSTLTIQRTQQEDSAVYLCASSLAVQQETQYFGPGTRLLVL.

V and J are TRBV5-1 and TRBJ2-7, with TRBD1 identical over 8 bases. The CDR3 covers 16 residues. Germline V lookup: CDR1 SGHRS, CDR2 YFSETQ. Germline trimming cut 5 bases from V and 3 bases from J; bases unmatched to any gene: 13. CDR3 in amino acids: CASSIEGRGRGYEQYF. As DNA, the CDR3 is TGCGCCAGCAGTATAGAAGGCAGGGGGCGAGGCTACGAGCAGTACTTC.

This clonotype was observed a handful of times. CDR3 sequence: CSTGQGLRSTDTQYF. The CDR3 bases are TGCAGCACGGGACAGGGGCTCCGAAGCACAGATACGCAGTATTTT. The V gene is TRBV29-1, the J gene TRBJ2-3; 10 positions match TRBD1. Germline assignment: CDR1 SQVTM and CDR2 ANQGSEA. V shed 8 bases, J shed 0 bases, and the junction held 8 bases outside the gene matches. CDR3 size: 15 residues.

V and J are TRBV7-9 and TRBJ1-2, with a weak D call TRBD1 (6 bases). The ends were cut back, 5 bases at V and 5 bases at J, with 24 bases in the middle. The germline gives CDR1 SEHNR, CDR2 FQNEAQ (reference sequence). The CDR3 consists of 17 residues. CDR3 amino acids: CASSRKENRAEGYGYTF. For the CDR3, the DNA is TGTGCCAGCAGCCGTAAAGAAAACAGGGCGGAGGGTTATGGCTACACCTTC.

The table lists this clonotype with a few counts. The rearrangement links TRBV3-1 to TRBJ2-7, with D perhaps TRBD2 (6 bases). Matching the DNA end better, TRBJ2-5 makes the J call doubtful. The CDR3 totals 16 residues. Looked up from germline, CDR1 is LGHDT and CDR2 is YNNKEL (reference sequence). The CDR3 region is CASVQVHGGTKETQYF. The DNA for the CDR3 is TGTGCCAGCGTCCAGGTCCACGGCGGGACGAAAGAGACCCAGTACTTC.

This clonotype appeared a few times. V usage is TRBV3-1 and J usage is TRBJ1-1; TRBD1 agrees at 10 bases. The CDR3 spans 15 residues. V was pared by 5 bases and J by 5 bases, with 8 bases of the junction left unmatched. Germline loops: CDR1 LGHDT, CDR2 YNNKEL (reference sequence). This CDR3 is CASSDRQGAGTEAFF. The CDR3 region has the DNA TGTGCCAGCAGCGACCGACAGGGGGCAGGGACTGAAGCTTTCTTT. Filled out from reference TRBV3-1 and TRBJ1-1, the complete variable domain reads DTAVSQTPKYLVTQMGNDKSIKCEQNLGHDTMYWYKQDSKKFLKIMFSYNNKELIINETVPNRFSPKSPDKAHLNLHINSLELGDSAVYFCASSDRQGAGTEAFFGQGTRLTVV.

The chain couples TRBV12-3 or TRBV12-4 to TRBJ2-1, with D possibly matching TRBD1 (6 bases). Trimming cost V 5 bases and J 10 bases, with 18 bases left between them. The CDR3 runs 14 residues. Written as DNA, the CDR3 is TGTGCCAGCAGTCCAAGACAGGCCCTTGAGGAGCAGTTCTTC. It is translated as CASSPRQALEEQFF.

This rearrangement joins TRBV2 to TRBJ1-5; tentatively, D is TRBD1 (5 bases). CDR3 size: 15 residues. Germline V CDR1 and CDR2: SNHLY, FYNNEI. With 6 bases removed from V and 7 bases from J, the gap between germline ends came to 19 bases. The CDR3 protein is CASRDGLGWGQPQHF. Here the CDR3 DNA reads TGTGCCAGCAGGGATGGGTTGGGCTGGGGCCAGCCCCAGCATTTT.

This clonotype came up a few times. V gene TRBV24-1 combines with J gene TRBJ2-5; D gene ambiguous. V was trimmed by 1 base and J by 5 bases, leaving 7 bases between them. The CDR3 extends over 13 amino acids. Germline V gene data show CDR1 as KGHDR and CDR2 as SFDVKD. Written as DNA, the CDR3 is TGTGCCACCAGTGATTTCAGTGCCGAGACCCAGTACTTC. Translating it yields CATSDFSAETQYF.

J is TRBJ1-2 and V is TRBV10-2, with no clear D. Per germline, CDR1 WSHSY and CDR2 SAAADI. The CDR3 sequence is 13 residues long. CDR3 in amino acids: CTGSDGVAYGYTF. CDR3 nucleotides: TGCACCGGCAGTGATGGAGTAGCCTATGGCTACACCTTC.

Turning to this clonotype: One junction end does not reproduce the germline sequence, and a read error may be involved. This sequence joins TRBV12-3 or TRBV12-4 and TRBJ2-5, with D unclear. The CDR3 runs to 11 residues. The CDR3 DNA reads TGTGCCAGCAGTGTCCAAGAGATCCAGTACTTC. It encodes CASSVQEIQYF.

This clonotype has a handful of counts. The CDR3 loop is CSVGGHLPVYTF. Here the CDR3 DNA reads TGCAGCGTTGGAGGACACCTCCCTGTCTACACCTTC. This sequence joins TRBV29-1 and TRBJ1-2, with a tentative D call TRBD1 (5 bases). V lost 4 bases to trimming and J lost 10 bases, with 16 bases between them. CDR1 and CDR2 from the germline V gene are SQVTM and ANQGSEA. The CDR3 is made up of 12 amino acids. Complete variable domain (other parts from reference TRBV29-1 and TRBJ1-2): SAVISQKPSRDICQRGTSLTIQCQVDSQVTMMFWYRQQPGQSLTLIATANQGSEATYESGFVIDKFPISRPNLTFSTLTVSNMSPEDSSIYLCSVGGHLPVYTFGSGTRLTVV.